This is a list of T cell receptor beta chains from one sample in a study of CD8 T cells in ankylosing spondylitis. One entry per CDR3 protein results from TCRdb running MiXCR on the 5' RACE reads. The sample carries some 840,000 distinct CDR3 sequences, roughly 12% recorded once. Specimen: blood, either unsorted or a sorted T cell fraction (not recorded which). The receptors come from a male donor with ankylosing spondylitis. Both conserved end residues are part of each CDR3. D genes are given only for firm matches. Clone size is stated in some rows and not others, as once, few, many or a class when expanded.

CDR3nt: TGTGCCAGCAGCGTAGCCAAACCCGGGTCTGGGGCCAACGTCCTGACTTTC
CDR3aa: CASSVAKPGSGANVLTF
v_gene: TRBV9
abundance: -
j_gene: TRBJ2-6
d_gene: -
len: 17

CDR3nt: TGTGCCCAAGCGCAGTCAGAGACCCAGTACTTC
CDR3aa: CAQAQSETQYF
v_gene: TRBV7-2
abundance: few
j_gene: TRBJ2-5
d_gene: -
len: 11

CDR3nt: TGCGCCAGCAGTCAGATAAAGCGGGAGGGGGCCTACGAGCAGTACTTC
CDR3aa: CASSQIKREGAYEQYF
v_gene: TRBV4-1
abundance: few
j_gene: TRBJ2-7
d_gene: TRBD2
len: 16

CDR3nt: TGTGCCAGCAGCTTGGAGTCGCCACTTTATAATTCACCCCTCCACTTT
CDR3aa: CASSLESPLYNSPLHF
v_gene: TRBV5-5
abundance: few
j_gene: TRBJ1-6
d_gene: -
len: 16

CDR3nt: TGTGCTGCTACCCTGAAGGTCGCGGGAGGGCCCGGTGATACGCAGTATTTT
CDR3aa: CAATLKVAGGPGDTQYF
v_gene: TRBV5-4
abundance: -
j_gene: TRBJ2-3
d_gene: TRBD2
len: 17

CDR3nt: TGTGCCACCAGCAGAGCTTCAGGGGGGATGGGGACCCAGTACTTC
CDR3aa: CATSRASGGMGTQYF
v_gene: TRBV15
abundance: -
j_gene: TRBJ2-5
d_gene: -
len: 15

CDR3nt: TGTGCCAGCAGTAAAACAGGGGGTTCCGGCGAGCAGTACTTC
CDR3aa: CASSKTGGSGEQYF
v_gene: TRBV6-1
abundance: -
j_gene: TRBJ2-7
d_gene: TRBD1
len: 14

CDR3nt: TGTGCCAGCAGTGAAACAGGGATCTATGGCTACACCTTC
CDR3aa: CASSETGIYGYTF
v_gene: TRBV25-1
abundance: -
j_gene: TRBJ1-2
d_gene: -
len: 13

CDR3nt: TGTGCCAGCAGTTACTCATCCCCCAGCTTTTACGAGCAGTACTTC
CDR3aa: CASSYSSPSFYEQYF
v_gene: TRBV6-5
abundance: few
j_gene: TRBJ2-7
d_gene: -
len: 15

CDR3nt: TGTGCCAGCAGCTCGGGACCCTGGGGGGAGACCCAGTACTTC
CDR3aa: CASSSGPWGETQYF
v_gene: TRBV7-2
abundance: -
j_gene: TRBJ2-5
d_gene: -
len: 14

CDR3nt: TGTGCCAGCAGCTTAATGTCAGTTAATTCACCCCTCCACTTT
CDR3aa: CASSLMSVNSPLHF
v_gene: TRBV7-9
abundance: -
j_gene: TRBJ1-6
d_gene: -
len: 14

CDR3nt: TGCAGTGCCATAGGACTAGCGGACCTCCAAGAGACCCAGTACTTC
CDR3aa: CSAIGLADLQETQYF
v_gene: TRBV20-1
abundance: few
j_gene: TRBJ2-5
d_gene: TRBD2
len: 15

CDR3nt: TGCGCCAGCAGCTTGATCGGGAACGGCCCCAACACCGGGGAGCTGTTTTTT
CDR3aa: CASSLIGNGPNTGELFF
v_gene: TRBV5-1
abundance: many
j_gene: TRBJ2-2
d_gene: -
len: 17

CDR3nt: TGCGCCAGCACCCTTGGGGGATCCCTTTACAATGAGCAGTTCTTC
CDR3aa: CASTLGGSLYNEQFF
v_gene: TRBV5-1
abundance: many
j_gene: TRBJ2-1
d_gene: -
len: 15

CDR3nt: TGTGCCAGCACTAGGGAATCCGGGACCCAGTACTTC
CDR3aa: CASTRESGTQYF
v_gene: TRBV12-3/TRBV12-4
abundance: many
j_gene: TRBJ2-5
d_gene: -
len: 12

CDR3nt: TGCAGTGCTAGGAGGGAGGCCGGTGGGACCCAGTACTTC
CDR3aa: CSARREAGGTQYF
v_gene: TRBV20-1
abundance: many
j_gene: TRBJ2-5
d_gene: -
len: 13

CDR3nt: TGTGCCAGCAGTTTGTTGGACCTCCAAGAGACCCAGTACTTC
CDR3aa: CASSLLDLQETQYF
v_gene: TRBV12-3/TRBV12-4
abundance: many
j_gene: TRBJ2-5
d_gene: -
len: 14

CDR3nt: TGCGCCAGCAGCCCCTTAAGTAGCGCCTCAATTTACGAGCAGTACTTC
CDR3aa: CASSPLSSASIYEQYF
v_gene: TRBV5-1
abundance: -
j_gene: TRBJ2-7
d_gene: -
len: 16

CDR3nt: TGCGCCAGCACTAGCCCCGAGGGTGCGGATACGCAGTATTTT
CDR3aa: CASTSPEGADTQYF
v_gene: TRBV5-1
abundance: few
j_gene: TRBJ2-3
d_gene: -
len: 14

CDR3nt: TGTGCCAGCAGTTACGGGGGGAGGGGTGAAAAACTGTTTTTT
CDR3aa: CASSYGGRGEKLFF
v_gene: TRBV6-5
abundance: many
j_gene: TRBJ1-4
d_gene: -
len: 14

CDR3nt: TGCAGTGCTAGGAAGGTCGCGGGCCTCTCTGGGGCCAACGTCCTGACTTTC
CDR3aa: CSARKVAGLSGANVLTF
v_gene: TRBV20-1
abundance: few
j_gene: TRBJ2-6
d_gene: -
len: 17

CDR3nt: TGCAGTGCTTACCCCATAGCGGTGTCCTACAATGAGCAGTTCTTC
CDR3aa: CSAYPIAVSYNEQFF
v_gene: TRBV20-1
abundance: few
j_gene: TRBJ2-1
d_gene: -
len: 15

CDR3nt: TGCGCCAGCAGCCAAGGGGGACTAGCGGGAGGCACCGGGGAGCTGTTTTTT
CDR3aa: CASSQGGLAGGTGELFF
v_gene: TRBV4-3
abundance: few
j_gene: TRBJ2-2
d_gene: TRBD2
len: 17

CDR3nt: TGTGCCATCAGTGAGCCCCACGGGGTACCGACTAGCACAGATACGCAGTATTTT
CDR3aa: CAISEPHGVPTSTDTQYF
v_gene: TRBV10-3
abundance: many
j_gene: TRBJ2-3
d_gene: -
len: 18

CDR3nt: TGCAGTGCTAGCAGGACGGGATTGAACACTGAAGCTTTCTTT
CDR3aa: CSASRTGLNTEAFF
v_gene: TRBV20-1
abundance: many
j_gene: TRBJ1-1
d_gene: -
len: 14

CDR3nt: TGTGCCAGCAGCTTAAACGTGAACACTGAAGCTTTCTTT
CDR3aa: CASSLNVNTEAFF
v_gene: TRBV5-1
abundance: many
j_gene: TRBJ1-1
d_gene: -
len: 13

CDR3nt: TGTGCCGAAGCCACGGGGAACAGCAATCAGCCCCAGCATTTT
CDR3aa: CAEATGNSNQPQHF
v_gene: TRBV28
abundance: few
j_gene: TRBJ1-5
d_gene: -
len: 14

CDR3nt: TGCGCCAGCAGCTTGCTCGGGGCGAGCTCCTACAATGAGCAGTTCTTC
CDR3aa: CASSLLGASSYNEQFF
v_gene: TRBV5-1
abundance: -
j_gene: TRBJ2-1
d_gene: -
len: 16

CDR3nt: TGTGCCAGCAGTCTCTCGGCTGCAGGGGCCAGGAGCTATGGCTACACCTTC
CDR3aa: CASSLSAAGARSYGYTF
v_gene: TRBV28
abundance: -
j_gene: TRBJ1-2
d_gene: -
len: 17

CDR3nt: TGTGCCTGGAGTGTACTAGTAGCAGGGGTAGCGCCCCAGCATTTT
CDR3aa: CAWSVLVAGVAPQHF
v_gene: TRBV30
abundance: -
j_gene: TRBJ1-5
d_gene: -
len: 15

CDR3nt: TGTGCCAGCAGTTCAGGGGACAGGGGGGGCTATGGCTACACCTTC
CDR3aa: CASSSGDRGGYGYTF
v_gene: TRBV6-5
abundance: few
j_gene: TRBJ1-2
d_gene: TRBD1
len: 15

CDR3nt: TGTGCCAGCAGCGAAAAAAGGGGACTAGCGGGAGTTAATGAGCAGTTCTTC
CDR3aa: CASSEKRGLAGVNEQFF
v_gene: TRBV7-9
abundance: few
j_gene: TRBJ2-1
d_gene: TRBD2
len: 17

CDR3nt: TGTGCCAGCAGGCCCCGGACAGGCCCCTACGAGCAGTACTTC
CDR3aa: CASRPRTGPYEQYF
v_gene: TRBV11-2
abundance: -
j_gene: TRBJ2-7
d_gene: TRBD1
len: 14

CDR3nt: TGTGCCAGCAGCCCAGTAAGGACTAGCGGGCGGGTTGAGCAGTTCTTC
CDR3aa: CASSPVRTSGRVEQFF
v_gene: TRBV7-8
abundance: many
j_gene: TRBJ2-1
d_gene: TRBD2
len: 16

CDR3nt: TGCGCCTCCCGGGCCGGCGAAAGCTCCTACAATGAGCAGTTCTTC
CDR3aa: CASRAGESSYNEQFF
v_gene: TRBV4-3
abundance: few
j_gene: TRBJ2-1
d_gene: -
len: 15

CDR3nt: TGTGCCAGCAGCGCGACAAGTGGTAGGACTAGCGGGAGGGAGACCCAGTACTTC
CDR3aa: CASSATSGRTSGRETQYF
v_gene: TRBV11-2
abundance: -
j_gene: TRBJ2-5
d_gene: TRBD2
len: 18

CDR3nt: TGCAGTGCTTCTGGGGACACCGTTGAAGCTTTCTTT
CDR3aa: CSASGDTVEAFF
v_gene: TRBV20-1
abundance: -
j_gene: TRBJ1-1
d_gene: -
len: 12

CDR3nt: TGCAGTGCCAGACCCTATAATGAGCAGTTCTTC
CDR3aa: CSARPYNEQFF
v_gene: TRBV20-1
abundance: many
j_gene: TRBJ2-1
d_gene: -
len: 11

CDR3nt: TGTGCCAGCAGCCCGGACTCGCTAACTGAAGCTTTCTTT
CDR3aa: CASSPDSLTEAFF
v_gene: TRBV7-9
abundance: -
j_gene: TRBJ1-1
d_gene: -
len: 13

CDR3nt: TGTGCCAGCAGCGATTCTGATACAGCGTATGGCTACACCTTC
CDR3aa: CASSDSDTAYGYTF
v_gene: TRBV6-1
abundance: -
j_gene: TRBJ1-2
d_gene: -
len: 14

CDR3nt: TGTGCCAGCAGTTTTGAAGGGTTTGATTACGAGCAGTACTTC
CDR3aa: CASSFEGFDYEQYF
v_gene: TRBV28
abundance: -
j_gene: TRBJ2-7
d_gene: -
len: 14

CDR3nt: TGTGCCAGCAGCTTAGCCCTCGTTTATGGCTACACCTTC
CDR3aa: CASSLALVYGYTF
v_gene: TRBV7-2
abundance: few
j_gene: TRBJ1-2
d_gene: -
len: 13

CDR3nt: TGTGCCAGCAGCTTAGCGTGGGGAGGGACTTACGAGCAGTACTTC
CDR3aa: CASSLAWGGTYEQYF
v_gene: TRBV7-2
abundance: few
j_gene: TRBJ2-7
d_gene: TRBD2
len: 15

CDR3nt: TGCGCCAGCAGTGAGTCAAGACTAGCGGGCACAGATACGCAGTATTTT
CDR3aa: CASSESRLAGTDTQYF
v_gene: TRBV10-1
abundance: -
j_gene: TRBJ2-3
d_gene: TRBD2
len: 16

CDR3nt: TGCGCCAGCAGCATCCCGGGAAGCCGGGATACGCAGTATTTT
CDR3aa: CASSIPGSRDTQYF
v_gene: TRBV5-1
abundance: few
j_gene: TRBJ2-3
d_gene: -
len: 14

CDR3nt: TGTGCCAGCAGTCCGGGACTAGCGGGGACCCAGTACTTC
CDR3aa: CASSPGLAGTQYF
v_gene: TRBV28
abundance: many
j_gene: TRBJ2-5
d_gene: TRBD2
len: 13

CDR3nt: TGCAGTGCTAGAGGACGTAACTATGGCTACACCTTC
CDR3aa: CSARGRNYGYTF
v_gene: TRBV20-1
abundance: many
j_gene: TRBJ1-2
d_gene: -
len: 12

CDR3nt: TGCAGCGTTGGAAGCGGATCTAGCTCCTACAATGAGCAGTTCTTC
CDR3aa: CSVGSGSSSYNEQFF
v_gene: TRBV29-1
abundance: many
j_gene: TRBJ2-1
d_gene: -
len: 15

CDR3nt: TGTGCCAGCAGTGACACAGGTTACGAGCAGTACTTC
CDR3aa: CASSDTGYEQYF
v_gene: TRBV2
abundance: many
j_gene: TRBJ2-7
d_gene: -
len: 12

CDR3nt: TGCGCCAGCAGCCAAGATACCGGCAGGGCAGAGACCCAGTACTTC
CDR3aa: CASSQDTGRAETQYF
v_gene: TRBV4-1
abundance: -
j_gene: TRBJ2-5
d_gene: -
len: 15

CDR3nt: TGTGCCAGCAGGGGACAGGCGGTAATGAACACTGAAGCTTTCTTT
CDR3aa: CASRGQAVMNTEAFF
v_gene: TRBV7-2
abundance: -
j_gene: TRBJ1-1
d_gene: TRBD1
len: 15

CDR3nt: TGTGCCAGCAGCCCAAGCGGGGGGGCCTACAATGAGCAGTTCTTC
CDR3aa: CASSPSGGAYNEQFF
v_gene: TRBV7-2
abundance: many
j_gene: TRBJ2-1
d_gene: TRBD2
len: 15

CDR3nt: TGCAGCCTTGGGAGGCGACGAGGGACAGATACGCAGTATTTT
CDR3aa: CSLGRRRGTDTQYF
v_gene: TRBV20-1
abundance: few
j_gene: TRBJ2-3
d_gene: -
len: 14

CDR3nt: TGCAGCGTCCGCGGGACTATAGGCACAGATACGCAGTATTTT
CDR3aa: CSVRGTIGTDTQYF
v_gene: TRBV29-1
abundance: many
j_gene: TRBJ2-3
d_gene: TRBD2
len: 14